Sequencing of this T cell receptor (beta chain) was carried out in a study of tumor-infiltrating lymphocytes in oesophageal squamous cell carcinoma. The table lists this clonotype with a few counts. From the PCR reads, TCRdb called clonotypes with MiXCR, one entry per CDR3 protein. The sample has about 12,000 distinct CDR3 sequences, 55% to 70% seen once; the top ten hold 32%. The CDR3 has 12 residues. Germline lookup yields CDR1 SGHVS and CDR2 FNYEAQ. V was cut by 5 bases and J by 10 bases, with 9 bases left in between. The sample consisted of esophageal tumor tissue. This sequence joins TRBV7-6 and TRBJ1-6; D may be TRBD1 (6 bases). The source is a female donor with esophageal squamous cell carcinoma. CDR3 in DNA: TGTGCCAGCAGCCCAGGGGACTCACCCCTCCACTTT. Encoded protein: CASSPGDSPLHF.